The table lists the clone carrying this T cell receptor beta chain with many counts. The antigen remains unidentified. Construction of the TCRbeta library involved unique molecular identifiers. TCRdb used MiXCR to reprocess the PCR reads, holding one entry per CDR3 protein. The table lists 200,000 to 250,000 distinct CDR3 sequences, roughly 23% of them singletons. The data stem from a study of T-cell reconstitution after alpha-beta-depleted transplantation in children. Study outcomes and limitations: T-cell numbers and diversity one year post-transplant derived largely from freshly generated T cells. It was surviving recipient T cells and thymic progenitors that gave some patients high TCRbeta diversity at day 60.

The germline V gene encodes CDR1 SEHNR and CDR2 FQNEAQ (reference sequence). J gave up 0 bases and V 5 bases, and 1 base lay outside the gene matches. The CDR3 contains 15 residues. The sample in question was PBMCs, obtained before TCRalphabeta/CD19-depleted stem cell transplant. The source is a girl aged 2-9 years with Fanconi anemia, due to receive a stem cell transplant. This rearrangement joins TRBV7-9 to TRBJ2-4; TRBD2 agrees at 10 bases. The CDR3 loop is CASSRLAGAKNIQYF. CDR3 DNA sequence: TGTGCCAGCAGCCGACTAGCGGGAGCCAAAAACATTCAGTACTTC.